Sequencing of this T cell receptor (beta chain) was carried out in a study of OX40 agonist ivuxolimab in advanced cancers. Broadly, across the study: The costimulatory receptor OX40 (CD134) was targeted by ivuxolimab, a fully human IgG2 agonistic monoclonal antibody. Intravenous ivuxolimab was administered to patients every 2 weeks at six dose levels: 0.01, 0.1, 0.3, 1.5, 3 and 10 mg/kg. Among the 52 dose-escalation patients, about 20 had hepatocellular carcinoma, 15 or so melanoma, 9 renal cell carcinoma and 9 head and neck cancer. In the dose-escalation cohort, more than 75% of patients were male, and the mean age was approximately 60 years, with a range of about 23 to 90. Prior anti-PD-1, anti-PD-L1 or anti-CTLA-4 therapy was permitted, and 40% to 50% of dose-escalation patients had received checkpoint inhibitors. Three dose-escalation patients achieved partial responses, one with hepatocellular carcinoma and two with cutaneous melanoma. Peripheral TCRbeta sequencing aimed to test whether ivuxolimab altered TCR sequence diversity and caused clonal T-cell expansion. The paper reports the monotherapy dose-escalation portion (N of about 50 patients) of the phase I ivuxolimab trial.

This clone has just a few counts. Which antigen it targets is not known. No clone much larger than this one lies a single base away; base qualities are absent. Other DNA sequences in this sample translate to the same CDR3. Points the paper makes about the study in general: On average, CD8+ T cells showed more expanded clones than CD4+ T cells after ivuxolimab. Low levels of normalized T-cell clonal expansion were also shown by some nonresponding patients. Antigen specificity was not determined for the clonally expanded peripheral T cells. Clonal expansion of both CD4+ and CD8+ blood T cells was observed from baseline to week 6 at doses 0.1 to 3.0 mg/kg. In the 0.1-3.0 mg/kg groups, partial responders were among the patients with the lowest normalized peripheral clonal expansion, particularly in CD8+ T cells.

Genomic DNA was extracted from sorted cells for sequencing of the TCRbeta CDR3 region. TCRbeta CDR3 regions were sequenced using the immunoSEQ Assay. TCRdb provides this immuneACCESS table in a form limited to in-frame rearrangements. Some clones are lacking; in checked studies, under half of them reflect an unresolved V gene, and why the rest are absent is not known. The sample yields under 100,000 clones; around 87% were counted once. The ten largest clonotypes hold about 0.16% of the sample. The germline V gene encodes CDR1 GTSNPN and CDR2 SVGIG (reference sequence). Trimming costs V 5 bases and J 0 bases, and their ends lie 11 bases apart. Reading from cysteine to phenylalanine, the CDR3 counts 14 amino acids. The retained sequence is limited to the CDR3, 42 bases, with the frame set at the first base. The trial excluded patients who had a history of autoimmune disease or who were on systemic immunosuppression. Peripheral blood for TCR sequencing was drawn from every dose cohort at baseline, at cycle 4 day 1 and at cycle 7 day 1. Samples came from an open-label, multicenter, first-in-human phase I dose-escalation trial of ivuxolimab. Adults with locally advanced or metastatic melanoma, renal cell carcinoma, hepatocellular carcinoma or head and neck squamous cell carcinoma were enrolled in the trial. Before TCR sequencing, CD4+ and CD8+ T cells were separately sorted from peripheral blood.

The source is an adult with an advanced solid tumor such as melanoma, head and neck, liver or kidney cancer. The sample consisted of CD4+ or CD8+ T cells sorted from blood, taken in a trial of the OX40 agonist ivuxolimab. The rearranged segments are TRBV30 and TRBJ1-5, with the D gene too uncertain to name. The nucleotide sequence reads TGTGCCTGGTCTGTAGGGTATAGCAATCAGCCCCAGCATTTT. The encoded protein is CAWSVGYSNQPQHF.